This T cell receptor (beta chain) was sequenced in a study of blood T cell repertoires in COVID-19. Overall study: T cells, B-cell-depleted T cells, or PBMCs supplied cDNA or gDNA.

Cohort allocation depended upon clinical history that participants reported. Measured with immunoSEQ multiplex PCR; TCRdb has only the in-frame clones, and not every one. The sample lists about 300,000 clones, 87% occurring once. This CDR3 is built from 15 residues. CDR1 is SGHTS and CDR2 is YDEGEE in the germline V gene. V was trimmed by 4 bases and J by 1 base, leaving 11 bases between them. The gene calls are TRBV5-8 and TRBJ2-2; D remains unclear. The receptor was derived from a woman aged 25-40 years who had recovered from COVID-19. Material: PBMCs or T cells enriched from blood (not recorded which). DNA of the CDR3: TGTGCCAGCAGCCCCGTGCACTTGAACACCGGGGAGCTGTTTTTT. Its protein product is CASSPVHLNTGELFF.